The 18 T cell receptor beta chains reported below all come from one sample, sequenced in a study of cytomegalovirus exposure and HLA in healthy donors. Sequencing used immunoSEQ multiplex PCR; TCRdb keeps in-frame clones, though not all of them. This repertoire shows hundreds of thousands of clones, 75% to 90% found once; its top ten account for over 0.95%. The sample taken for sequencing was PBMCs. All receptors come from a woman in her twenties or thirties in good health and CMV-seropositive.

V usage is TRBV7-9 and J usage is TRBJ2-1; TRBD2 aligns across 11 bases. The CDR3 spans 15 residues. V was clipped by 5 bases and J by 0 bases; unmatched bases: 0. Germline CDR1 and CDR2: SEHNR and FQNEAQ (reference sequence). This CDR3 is CASSTSGSSYNEQFF. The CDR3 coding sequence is TGTGCCAGCAGCACTAGCGGGAGCTCCTACAATGAGCAGTTCTTC.

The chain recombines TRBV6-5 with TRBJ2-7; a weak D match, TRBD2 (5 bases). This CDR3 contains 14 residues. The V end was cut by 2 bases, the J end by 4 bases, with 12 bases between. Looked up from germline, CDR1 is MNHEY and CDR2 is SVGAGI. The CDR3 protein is CASSYRGRSYEQYF. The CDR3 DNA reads TGTGCCAGCAGTTACAGAGGGAGAAGTTACGAGCAGTACTTC.

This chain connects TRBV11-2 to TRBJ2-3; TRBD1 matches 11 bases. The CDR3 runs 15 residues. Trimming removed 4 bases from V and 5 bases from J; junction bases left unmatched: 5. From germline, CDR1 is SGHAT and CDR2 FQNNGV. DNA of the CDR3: TGTGCCAGCAGCTCGGACAGGGGGCCGAGAGATACGCAGTATTTT. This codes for CASSSDRGPRDTQYF.

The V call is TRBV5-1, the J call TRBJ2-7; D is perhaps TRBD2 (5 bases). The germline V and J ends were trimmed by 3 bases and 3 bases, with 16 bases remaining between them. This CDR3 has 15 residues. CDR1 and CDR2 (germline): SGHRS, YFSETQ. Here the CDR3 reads CASSSEAGPSYEQYF. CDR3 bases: TGCGCCAGCAGCTCGGAGGCGGGTCCCAGCTACGAGCAGTACTTC.

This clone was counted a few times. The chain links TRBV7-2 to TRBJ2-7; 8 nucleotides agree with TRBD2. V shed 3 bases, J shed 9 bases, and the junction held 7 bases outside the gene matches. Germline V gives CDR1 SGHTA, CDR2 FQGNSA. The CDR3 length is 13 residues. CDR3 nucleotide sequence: TGTGCCAGCAGCTTCCAGCGGGAGATGAGGCAGTACTTC. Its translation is CASSFQREMRQYF.

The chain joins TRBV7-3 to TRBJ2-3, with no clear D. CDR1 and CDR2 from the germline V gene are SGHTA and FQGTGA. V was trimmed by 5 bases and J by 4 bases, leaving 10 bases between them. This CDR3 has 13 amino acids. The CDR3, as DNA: TGTGCCAGCAGCGTCTATTTATCAGATACGCAGTATTTT. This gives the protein CASSVYLSDTQYF.

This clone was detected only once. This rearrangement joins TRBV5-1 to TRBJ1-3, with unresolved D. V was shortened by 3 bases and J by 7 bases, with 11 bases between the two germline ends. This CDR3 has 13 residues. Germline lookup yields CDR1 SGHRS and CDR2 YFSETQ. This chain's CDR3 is CASSSRTGNTIYF. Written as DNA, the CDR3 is TGCGCCAGCAGCTCGCGGACGGGGAACACCATATATTTT.

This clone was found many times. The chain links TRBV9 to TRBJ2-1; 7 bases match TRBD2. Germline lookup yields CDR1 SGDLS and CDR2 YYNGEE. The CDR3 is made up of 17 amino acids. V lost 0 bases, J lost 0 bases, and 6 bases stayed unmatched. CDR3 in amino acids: CASSVDGGSISYNEQFF. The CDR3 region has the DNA TGTGCCAGCAGCGTAGACGGCGGGAGCATCTCCTACAATGAGCAGTTCTTC.

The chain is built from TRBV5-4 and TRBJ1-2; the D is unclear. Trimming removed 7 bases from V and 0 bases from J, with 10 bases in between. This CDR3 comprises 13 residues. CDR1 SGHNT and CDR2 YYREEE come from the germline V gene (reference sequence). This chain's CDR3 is CASARRTNYGYTF. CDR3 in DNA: TGTGCCAGCGCCAGGAGGACTAACTATGGCTACACCTTC.

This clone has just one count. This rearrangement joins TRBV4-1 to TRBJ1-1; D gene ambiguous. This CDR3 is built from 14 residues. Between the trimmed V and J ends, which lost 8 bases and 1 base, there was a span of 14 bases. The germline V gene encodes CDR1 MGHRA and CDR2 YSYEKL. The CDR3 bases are TGCGCCAGCGGGTTCGGGGAATGGAACACTGAAGCTTTCTTT. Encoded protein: CASGFGEWNTEAFF.

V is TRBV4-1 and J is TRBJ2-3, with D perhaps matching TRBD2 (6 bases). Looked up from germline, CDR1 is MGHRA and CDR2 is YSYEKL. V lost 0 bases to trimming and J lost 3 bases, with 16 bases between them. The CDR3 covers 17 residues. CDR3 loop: CASSQELWRDTTDTQYF. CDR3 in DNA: TGCGCCAGCAGCCAAGAGCTTTGGCGGGATACGACAGATACGCAGTATTTT.

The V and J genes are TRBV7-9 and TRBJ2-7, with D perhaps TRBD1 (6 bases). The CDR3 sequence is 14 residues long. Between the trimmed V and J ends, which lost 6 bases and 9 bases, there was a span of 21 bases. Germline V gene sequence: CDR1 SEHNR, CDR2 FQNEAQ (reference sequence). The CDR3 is CASSTSDRSTGQYF. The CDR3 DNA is TGTGCCAGCAGTACCTCGGACAGATCGACGGGGCAGTACTTC.

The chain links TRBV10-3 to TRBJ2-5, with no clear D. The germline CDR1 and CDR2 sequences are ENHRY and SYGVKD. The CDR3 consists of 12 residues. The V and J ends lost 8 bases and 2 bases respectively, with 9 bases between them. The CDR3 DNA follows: TGTGCCATCTCGGGTTATCAAGAGACCCAGTACTTC. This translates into CAISGYQETQYF.

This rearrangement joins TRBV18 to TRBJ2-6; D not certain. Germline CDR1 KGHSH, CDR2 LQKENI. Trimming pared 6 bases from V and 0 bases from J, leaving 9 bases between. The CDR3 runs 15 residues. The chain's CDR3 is CASSPVVSGANVLTF. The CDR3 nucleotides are TGTGCCAGCTCCCCCGTTGTCTCTGGGGCCAACGTCCTGACTTTC.

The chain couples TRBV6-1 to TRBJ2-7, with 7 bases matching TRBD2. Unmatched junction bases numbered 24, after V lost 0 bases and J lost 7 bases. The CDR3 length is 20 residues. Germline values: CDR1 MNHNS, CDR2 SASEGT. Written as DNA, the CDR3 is TGTGCCAGCAGTGAAGCGCTTCTTCTACGGCTGGGAGGGCCCGACGGGGAGCAGTACTTC. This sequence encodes CASSEALLLRLGGPDGEQYF.

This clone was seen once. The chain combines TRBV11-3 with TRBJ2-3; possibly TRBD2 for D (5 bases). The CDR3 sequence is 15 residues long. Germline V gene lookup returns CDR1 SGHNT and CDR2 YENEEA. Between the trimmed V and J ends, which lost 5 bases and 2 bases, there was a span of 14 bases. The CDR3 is CASSPAPGNTDTQYF. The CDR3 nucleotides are TGTGCCAGCAGCCCGGCGCCGGGGAACACAGATACGCAGTATTTT. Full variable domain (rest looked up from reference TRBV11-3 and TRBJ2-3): EAGVVQSPRYKIIEKKQPVAFWCNPISGHNTLYWYLQNLGQGPELLIRYENEEAVDDSQLPKDRFSAERLKGVDSTLKIQPAELGDSAVYLCASSPAPGNTDTQYFGPGTRLTVL.

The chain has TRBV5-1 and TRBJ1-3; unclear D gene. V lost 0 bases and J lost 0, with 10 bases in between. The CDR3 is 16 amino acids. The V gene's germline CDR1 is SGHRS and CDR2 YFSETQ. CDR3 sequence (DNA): TGCGCCAGCAGCTTGGATCTCCAGGCCTCTGGAAACACCATATATTTT. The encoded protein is CASSLDLQASGNTIYF.

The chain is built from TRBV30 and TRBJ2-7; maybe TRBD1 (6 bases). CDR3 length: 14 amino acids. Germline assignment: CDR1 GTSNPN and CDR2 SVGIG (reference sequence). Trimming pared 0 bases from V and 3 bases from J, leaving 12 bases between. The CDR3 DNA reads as TGTGCCTGGAGTGTCGGCCGAGGGGGCTACGAGCAGTACTTC. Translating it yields CAWSVGRGGYEQYF.